Listed below are T cell receptor beta chains from one sample, sequenced in a study of T cell clonotyping in hematopoietic cell transplantation. Sequenced by immunoSEQ multiplex PCR; TCRdb stores in-frame clones only, minus some. Found here are about 6,200 clones, 65% to 85% of them singletons; the top ten hold roughly a third. Sequenced material: PBMCs, taken 100 days after allogeneic stem cell transplant. Every receptor here comes from a female patient between 25 and 45 years old who had an allogeneic stem cell transplant, so the T cells may come from the graft donor. Some clones in this sample may be carry-over from other donors' samples. Each CDR3 is given without its conserved first and last residue. Expanded clones are given a class, and other clones once, few, many or no size at all.

J: TRBJ1-2; size: once; V: TRBV4-3; CDR3: ASSRGTGENYGYT
J: TRBJ1-1; size: -; V: TRBV6-6; CDR3: ASSYKGVGTEAF
J: TRBJ2-5; size: -; V: TRBV7-2; CDR3: ASSRRYGEQETQY
J: TRBJ2-7; size: -; V: TRBV4-2; CDR3: ASSPTGGRDEQY
J: TRBJ2-7; size: -; V: TRBV29-1; CDR3: SVQDRVGYEQY
J: TRBJ1-2; size: -; V: TRBV9; CDR3: ASSVVQGAGYT
J: TRBJ2-3; size: -; V: TRBV20-1; CDR3: SASATDTQY
J: TRBJ2-2; size: -; V: TRBV2; CDR3: ASTRQGTTGELF
J: TRBJ2-1; size: -; V: TRBV27; CDR3: ASRMGEYNVGNEQF
J: TRBJ2-5; size: -; V: TRBV7-3; CDR3: ASSSGGGGETQY
J: TRBJ2-7; size: -; V: TRBV7-2; CDR3: ASSSGLTYEQY
J: TRBJ1-5; size: -; V: TRBV5-6; CDR3: ASSLNRRPFGPQH
J: TRBJ2-7; size: -; V: TRBV10-3; CDR3: AISEPRLAGRDEQY
J: TRBJ2-2; size: -; V: TRBV7-2; CDR3: ASSFGPSGGELF
J: TRBJ1-4; size: -; V: TRBV7-9; CDR3: ASSSGDVNEKLF
J: TRBJ2-7; size: -; V: TRBV5-8; CDR3: ASSRDFLEQY
J: TRBJ1-1; size: -; V: TRBV7-9; CDR3: ASSLDSRGEAF
J: TRBJ1-3; size: few; V: TRBV19; CDR3: ASLTGSGNTIY
J: TRBJ1-2; size: -; V: TRBV5-6; CDR3: ASSLDLRGYT
J: TRBJ1-1; size: -; V: TRBV5-1; CDR3: ASSRTGVSLNTEAF
J: TRBJ2-2; size: -; V: TRBV6-4; CDR3: ASSEDGVDTGELF
J: TRBJ1-1; size: medium-sized; V: TRBV25-1; CDR3: ASSLGHLTNTEAF
J: TRBJ1-1; size: few; V: TRBV6-5; CDR3: ASRGRTEAF
J: TRBJ2-5; size: once; V: TRBV6-5; CDR3: ASSYSAGEGTQY
J: TRBJ1-2; size: -; V: TRBV7-1; CDR3: ASSLGGLANYGYT
J: TRBJ2-3; size: -; V: TRBV7-9; CDR3: ASSLGWGSRDTQY
J: TRBJ1-4; size: -; V: TRBV29-1; CDR3: SASTGVEEKLF
J: TRBJ1-2; size: few; V: TRBV19; CDR3: ASSPGDVGYT
J: TRBJ1-1; size: -; V: TRBV2; CDR3: ARIREGDPEAF
J: TRBJ1-1; size: once; V: TRBV30; CDR3: AWSKGQGASEAF
J: TRBJ2-7; size: few; V: TRBV27; CDR3: ASSLPGAEQY
J: TRBJ1-1; size: -; V: TRBV6-6; CDR3: ASSYSGVNTEAF
J: TRBJ1-1; size: -; V: TRBV6-6; CDR3: AHGRGTEAF
J: TRBJ1-1; size: few; V: TRBV4-1; CDR3: ASSWPGQGNTEAF
J: TRBJ2-3; size: once; V: TRBV6-1; CDR3: ASSVSSGGADTQY
J: TRBJ1-6; size: -; V: TRBV9; CDR3: ASSAGENSPLH
J: TRBJ2-1; size: -; V: TRBV19; CDR3: ASSIARDSSYNEQF
J: TRBJ1-1; size: -; V: TRBV7-3; CDR3: ASSPQGLHTEAF
J: TRBJ1-5; size: -; V: TRBV7-9; CDR3: ASSLNSNQPQH
J: TRBJ1-3; size: medium-sized; V: TRBV6-4; CDR3: ASSDSIRRGQGNTIY
J: TRBJ1-4; size: -; V: TRBV4-1; CDR3: ASSQHGVEKLF
J: TRBJ1-4; size: few; V: TRBV5-6; CDR3: ASSWGYTGSSNEKLF
J: TRBJ1-1; size: -; V: TRBV30; CDR3: AWSADTDTEAF
J: TRBJ1-6; size: few; V: TRBV27; CDR3: ASSALQGAYNSPLH
J: TRBJ2-7; size: -; V: TRBV6-5; CDR3: ASSYAPASEQY
J: TRBJ2-2; size: -; V: TRBV7-3; CDR3: ASSLLVDGTGELF
J: TRBJ1-1; size: -; V: TRBV7-9; CDR3: ASSQYTEAF
J: TRBJ2-7; size: -; V: TRBV10-3; CDR3: AISEGFEQY
J: TRBJ1-2; size: medium-sized; V: TRBV9; CDR3: ASSVGAVGHLYGYT
J: TRBJ1-1; size: once; V: TRBV7-2; CDR3: ASSSQPNTEAF
J: TRBJ2-2; size: -; V: TRBV5-5; CDR3: ASSLPDTGELF
J: TRBJ1-4; size: -; V: TRBV30; CDR3: AWNRVSEKLF
J: TRBJ1-1; size: -; V: TRBV20-1; CDR3: SAYRQRETF
J: TRBJ1-6; size: -; V: TRBV6-8; CDR3: RDTLHYNSPLH
J: TRBJ1-2; size: -; V: TRBV4-1; CDR3: ASSQESGILGYT
J: TRBJ2-7; size: -; V: TRBV4-3; CDR3: ASSPGAYEQY
J: TRBJ1-2; size: -; V: TRBV6-5; CDR3: ASTDPRDHWYGYT
J: TRBJ1-5; size: large; V: TRBV7-9; CDR3: ASSFGQGNQPQH
J: TRBJ1-1; size: -; V: TRBV7-2; CDR3: ASSLGVEGRTEAF
J: TRBJ2-3; size: -; V: TRBV2; CDR3: ASSVSEAGGRTDTQY